Listed below are T cell receptor beta chains from one sample, sequenced in a study of early T cells in non-severe SARS-CoV-2 infection. Using its own MiXCR run on the 5' RACE reads, TCRdb lists one record per CDR3 protein. This table has tens of thousands of distinct CDR3 sequences, 9.5% to 15% appearing once. The material was whole blood, obtained at baseline. The receptors stem from an adult who was a healthcare worker with PCR-confirmed SARS-CoV-2 infection or an uninfected control (not recorded which). Both conserved end residues are part of each CDR3. The D gene is left open where the match is weak. A row's size may be missing; if present it is once, few, many or a size class.

clone_size j_call v_call d_call cdr3_nt cdr3_aa
NA TRBJ2-3 TRBV12-3/TRBV12-4 NA TGTGCCAGCAGTTTACCAGCGACCACAGATACGCAGTATTTT CASSLPATTDTQYF
few TRBJ2-7 TRBV18 NA TGTGCCAGCTCACCGGGCGGCTCCTACGAGCAGTACTTC CASSPGGSYEQYF
NA TRBJ2-7 TRBV7-9 TRBD2 TGTGCCAGCAGCCAGACTAGCGGGTTGACCTACGAGCAGTACTTC CASSQTSGLTYEQYF
NA TRBJ2-1 TRBV6-5 NA TGTGCCAGCAGTTACCGCCCCCTGGGCCCCAATGAGCAGTTCTTC CASSYRPLGPNEQFF
few TRBJ2-4 TRBV11-2 NA TGTGCCAGCAGCTTAGTCGTCCCCGCTGGGAGAAACATTCAGTACTTC CASSLVVPAGRNIQYF
NA TRBJ2-7 TRBV20-1 NA TGCAGTGCTAGAAGGGCCAGCTCCTACGAGCAGTACTTC CSARRASSYEQYF
NA TRBJ1-1 TRBV12-3/TRBV12-4 TRBD1 TGTGCCAGCAGGACAGGGCGAGGGACTGAAGTTTTCTTT CASRTGRGTEVFF
many TRBJ2-7 TRBV9 NA TGTGCCAGCAGCGCAAATGACAGGGCGGGAGGCGAGCAGTACTTC CASSANDRAGGEQYF
few TRBJ2-1 TRBV5-4 NA TGTGCCAGCAGTGACGAGACTGGCGGTGAGCAGTTCTTC CASSDETGGEQFF
NA TRBJ1-5 TRBV15 NA TGTGCCACCAGCAGAGGTCCACAGGGCAATCAGCCCCAGCATTTT CATSRGPQGNQPQHF
NA TRBJ2-3 TRBV5-4 TRBD2 TGTGCCAGCAGCTCTCAGCGGGAGATGACAGATACGCAGTATTTT CASSSQREMTDTQYF
NA TRBJ2-7 TRBV20-1 NA TGCAGTGCTAGTCCCGACCCGGGGTCCTACGAGCAGTACTTC CSASPDPGSYEQYF
NA TRBJ2-3 TRBV5-6 NA TGTGCCAGCAGCTTGCTGGCGGGGCGCACAGATACGCAGTATTTT CASSLLAGRTDTQYF
few TRBJ2-1 TRBV2 NA TGTGCCAGCCGTTGGCCCTACAATGAGCAGTTCTTC CASRWPYNEQFF
few TRBJ1-2 TRBV28 NA TGTGCCAGCAGTTTACCCGGACAGCCCTATGGCTACACCTTC CASSLPGQPYGYTF
NA TRBJ2-1 TRBV5-6 NA TGTGCCAGCAGCCCGGCCGGAAGTAATGAGCAGTTCTTC CASSPAGSNEQFF
many TRBJ1-1 TRBV12-3/TRBV12-4 NA TGTGCCACCGCGGGGCCGGGGGCTGAAGCTTTCTTT CATAGPGAEAFF
NA TRBJ1-3 TRBV2 NA TGTGCCAGCAGGGATAACAGGTGGAGGACCATATATTTT CASRDNRWRTIYF
NA TRBJ1-2 TRBV20-1 TRBD1 TGCAGTGCTGGGACAGGGGAGGTCCGTGGCTACACCTTC CSAGTGEVRGYTF
many TRBJ2-1 TRBV7-9 NA TGTGCCAGCAGCTTAGCACGGGGGCAGTTCTTC CASSLARGQFF
NA TRBJ1-1 TRBV4-1 TRBD1 TGCGCCAGCAGCAGGGACAGGAGTAACACTGAAGCTTTCTTT CASSRDRSNTEAFF
NA TRBJ2-3 TRBV11-2 TRBD2 TGTGCCAGCAGGGGGAGGGACGAGCGCACAGATACGCAGTATTTT CASRGRDERTDTQYF
few TRBJ2-3 TRBV7-9 TRBD1 TGTGCCAGCAGCTCGCCGGAGACAGGGGGTGTTACAGATACGCAGTATTTT CASSSPETGGVTDTQYF
few TRBJ2-7 TRBV7-9 TRBD2 TGTGCCAGCAGCGCGCGGGAGGCATACGAGCAGTACTTC CASSAREAYEQYF
NA TRBJ2-3 TRBV12-3/TRBV12-4 NA TGTGCCAGCAGTTTTGGACCTTTTGGAGATACGCAGTATTTT CASSFGPFGDTQYF
few TRBJ2-7 TRBV27 NA TGTGCCAGCACCTACCAGGAGACAGTCTCCTACGAGCAGTACTTC CASTYQETVSYEQYF
NA TRBJ1-1 TRBV7-9 NA TGTGCCAGCAGCTCGGGCAGGGTTCTCGAGGTGAACACTGAAGCTTTCTTT CASSSGRVLEVNTEAFF
NA TRBJ2-3 TRBV29-1 TRBD2 TGCAGCGTTTTTTGGATAGCGGGCCCGGGGGGGACAGATACGCAGTATTTT CSVFWIAGPGGTDTQYF
NA TRBJ1-5 TRBV27 TRBD1 TGTGCCAGCGCTGGACAGGGCTTATATCAGCCCCAGCATTTT CASAGQGLYQPQHF
NA TRBJ2-3 TRBV7-8 TRBD2 TGTGCCAGCACCTTTCTAGCGGGAGGGCCGGTGACAGATACGCAGTATTTT CASTFLAGGPVTDTQYF
few TRBJ1-5 TRBV28 NA TGTGCCAGCACCGGGGGCAATCAGCCCCAGCATTTT CASTGGNQPQHF
few TRBJ1-2 TRBV6-6 NA TGTGCCAGCAGTCAACGCAACTATGCCCAGCCCACCTTC CASSQRNYAQPTF
few TRBJ2-7 TRBV10-3 NA TGTGCCATCAGTGGGCCCGGGGGACCCGCGGAGCAGTACTTC CAISGPGGPAEQYF
many TRBJ2-2 TRBV5-1 NA TGCGCCACCCCCGAAAGCGGTACCCCGAACACCGGGGAGCTGTTTTTT CATPESGTPNTGELFF
few TRBJ1-1 TRBV27 NA TGTGCCAGCCGCTCCGACAGTAACACTGAAGCTTTCTTT CASRSDSNTEAFF
NA TRBJ1-2 TRBV12-3/TRBV12-4 NA TGTGCCAGCAGTCAGGGGACCACGTTCGAACCGTCGGGCTACACCTTC CASSQGTTFEPSGYTF
NA TRBJ1-1 TRBV12-3/TRBV12-4 NA TGTGCCAGCAGCTCTAGGAGGGTCACTGAAGCTTTCTTT CASSSRRVTEAFF
few TRBJ2-1 TRBV29-1 TRBD2 TGCAGCGTCACGGGCGGGAGGACTAGCGCTTCCTACAATGAGCAGTTCTTC CSVTGGRTSASYNEQFF
many TRBJ1-1 TRBV3-1 TRBD1 TGTGCCAGCAGTCCCGGGACAGGGGTTACTGAAGCTTTCTTT CASSPGTGVTEAFF
NA TRBJ2-3 TRBV28 TRBD1 TGTGCCAGCAGTTCCTGGACAGGGGGCGTTGATACGCAGTATTTT CASSSWTGGVDTQYF
many TRBJ2-1 TRBV5-5 NA TGTGCCAGCAGCCCGGGGCAGTTCCCAACAAACAATGAGCAGTTCTTC CASSPGQFPTNNEQFF
few TRBJ1-2 TRBV5-1 NA TGCGCCAGCAGCCCGGACTTTCAGAACTATGGCTACACCTTC CASSPDFQNYGYTF
few TRBJ2-2 TRBV7-3 TRBD1 TGTGCCAGCAGAATGGGACAGGGTTCAACCGGGGAGCTGTTTTTT CASRMGQGSTGELFF
many TRBJ1-6 TRBV7-9 NA TGTGCCAGCAGCTTAGCAAATAATTCACCCCTCCACTTT CASSLANNSPLHF
medium-sized TRBJ2-7 TRBV5-1 TRBD2 TGCGCCAGCACCCCGACTAGCGGGAGTTCCTACGAGCAGTACTTC CASTPTSGSSYEQYF
NA TRBJ2-2 TRBV10-3 NA TGTGCCATCAGTGAGATAGACGGCACCGGGGAGCTGTTTTTT CAISEIDGTGELFF
few TRBJ2-7 TRBV6-5 NA TGTGCCAGCAGTCAACCCCAAGCGGCAGACTACGAGCAGTACTTC CASSQPQAADYEQYF
few TRBJ1-4 TRBV5-1 NA TGCGCCAGCACCGTGACGGGGGGCGGAGAACTGTTTTTT CASTVTGGGELFF
few TRBJ2-2 TRBV6-2/TRBV6-3 NA TGTGCCAGCAGTACACCGGGAGCGAACACCGGGGAGCTGTTTTTT CASSTPGANTGELFF
many TRBJ1-1 TRBV30 NA TGTGCCTGGAGTGTACAGCTGGGGTCAGAAGCTTTCTTT CAWSVQLGSEAFF
few TRBJ2-1 TRBV5-1 NA TGCGCCAGCAGCTTGGCCGGGGAGCAGTTCTTC CASSLAGEQFF
few TRBJ2-7 TRBV12-5 NA TGTGCTAGTGGACCGGACAGCGCCTACGAGCAGTACTTC CASGPDSAYEQYF
few TRBJ2-1 TRBV12-3/TRBV12-4 NA TGTGCCAGCAGTCCCTTCTTGCTCGGTGAGCAGTTCTTC CASSPFLLGEQFF
many TRBJ2-5 TRBV6-6 NA TGTGCCAGCACTTTCCAAGAGACCCAGTACTTC CASTFQETQYF
few TRBJ2-1 TRBV6-1 TRBD2 TGTGCCAGCAGTTCTAGCGGGGGTTACAATGAGCAGTTCTTC CASSSSGGYNEQFF
NA TRBJ2-3 TRBV7-9 TRBD2 TGTGCCAGCACCGCGGACCGGGACTATGGGTCGACAGATACGCAGTATTTT CASTADRDYGSTDTQYF